The clone carrying this T cell receptor (beta chain) was seen repeatedly, ten times or more. MiXCR, applied by TCRdb to the reads, yields one record per CDR3 protein. The repertoire holds roughly 81,000 distinct CDR3 sequences, with 3.7% as singletons. The data belong to a study of T cell repertoires in cytomegalovirus infection. Germline V gives CDR1 DFQATT, CDR2 SNEGSKA (reference sequence). The CDR3 contains 17 residues. The V end lost 0 bases, the J end lost 0 bases, and 18 bases lay between the germline ends. The specimen was PBMCs. The receptor comes from a human donor in good health (CMV status not recorded). Some clones in this sample may be carry-over from other donors' samples. This chain links TRBV20-1 with TRBJ2-7, with TRBD2 as a possible D gene (6 bases). The CDR3 loop is CSARDVEGSTSSYEQYF. CDR3 DNA: TGCAGTGCTAGAGATGTGGAGGGTTCAACCAGCTCCTACGAGCAGTACTTC.